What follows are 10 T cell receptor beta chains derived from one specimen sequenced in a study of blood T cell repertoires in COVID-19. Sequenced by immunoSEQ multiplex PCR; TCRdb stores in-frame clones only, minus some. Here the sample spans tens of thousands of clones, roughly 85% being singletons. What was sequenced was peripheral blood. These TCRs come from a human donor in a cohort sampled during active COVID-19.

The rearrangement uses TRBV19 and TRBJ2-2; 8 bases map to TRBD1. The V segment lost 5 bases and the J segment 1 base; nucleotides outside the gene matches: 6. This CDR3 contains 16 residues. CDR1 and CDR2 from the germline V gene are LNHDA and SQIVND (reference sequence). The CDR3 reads CASSLSGTGNTGELFF. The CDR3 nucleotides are TGTGCCAGTAGTCTTTCCGGGACAGGGAACACCGGGGAGCTGTTTTTT.

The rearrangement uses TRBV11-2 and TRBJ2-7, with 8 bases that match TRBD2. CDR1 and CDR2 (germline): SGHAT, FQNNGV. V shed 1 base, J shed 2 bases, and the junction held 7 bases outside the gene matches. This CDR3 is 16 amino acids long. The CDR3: CASSLAGRGDPYEQYF. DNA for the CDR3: TGTGCCAGCAGCTTAGCTGGGCGGGGGGACCCCTACGAGCAGTACTTC.

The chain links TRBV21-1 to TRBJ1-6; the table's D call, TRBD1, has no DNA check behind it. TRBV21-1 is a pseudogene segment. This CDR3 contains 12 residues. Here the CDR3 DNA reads TGTGCCGGGCGTCCGCTCAATTCACCCCTCCACTTT. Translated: CAGRPLNSPLHF.

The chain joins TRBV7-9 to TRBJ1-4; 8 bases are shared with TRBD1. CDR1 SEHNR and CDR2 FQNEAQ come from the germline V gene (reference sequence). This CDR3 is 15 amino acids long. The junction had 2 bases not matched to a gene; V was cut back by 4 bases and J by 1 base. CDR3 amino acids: CASSSGQGTNEKLFF. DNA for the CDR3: TGTGCCAGCAGCTCCGGACAGGGAACTAATGAAAAACTGTTTTTT.

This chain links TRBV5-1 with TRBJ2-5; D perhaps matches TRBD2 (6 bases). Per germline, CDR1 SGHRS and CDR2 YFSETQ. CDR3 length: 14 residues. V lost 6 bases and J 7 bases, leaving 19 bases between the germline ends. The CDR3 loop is CASTGAGTQGTQYF. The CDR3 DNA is TGCGCCAGCACCGGGGCCGGGACTCAGGGGACCCAGTACTTC.

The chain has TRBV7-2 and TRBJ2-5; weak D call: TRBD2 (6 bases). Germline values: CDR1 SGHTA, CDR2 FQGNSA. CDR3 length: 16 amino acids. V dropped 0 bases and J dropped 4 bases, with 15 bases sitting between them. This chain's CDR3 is CASSLAQAGSGETQYF. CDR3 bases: TGTGCCAGCAGCTTAGCCCAAGCCGGGAGTGGAGAGACCCAGTACTTC.

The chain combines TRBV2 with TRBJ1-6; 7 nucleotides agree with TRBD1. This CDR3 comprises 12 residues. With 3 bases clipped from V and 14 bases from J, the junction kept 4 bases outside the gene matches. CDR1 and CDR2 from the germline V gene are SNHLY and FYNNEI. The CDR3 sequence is CASSEFTGALHF. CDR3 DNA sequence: TGTGCCAGCAGTGAGTTCACAGGGGCCCTCCACTTT.

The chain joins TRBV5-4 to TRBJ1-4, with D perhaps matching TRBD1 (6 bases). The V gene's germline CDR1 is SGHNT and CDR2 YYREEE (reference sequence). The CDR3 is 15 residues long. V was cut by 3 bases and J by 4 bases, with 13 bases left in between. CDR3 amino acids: CASSSGQTNNEKLFF. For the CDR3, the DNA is TGTGCCAGCAGCTCTGGACAGACAAATAATGAAAAACTGTTTTTT.

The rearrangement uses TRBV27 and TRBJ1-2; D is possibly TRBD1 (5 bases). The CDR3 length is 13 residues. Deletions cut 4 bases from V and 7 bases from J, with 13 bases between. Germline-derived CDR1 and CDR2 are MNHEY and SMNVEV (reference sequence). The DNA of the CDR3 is TGTGCCAGCAGTTGGGGACTTAAGGGTGGCTACACCTTC. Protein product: CASSWGLKGGYTF.

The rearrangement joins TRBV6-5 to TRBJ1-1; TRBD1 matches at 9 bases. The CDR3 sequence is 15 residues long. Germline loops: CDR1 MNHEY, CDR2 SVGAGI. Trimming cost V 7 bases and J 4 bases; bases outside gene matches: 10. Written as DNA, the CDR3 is TGTGCCAGCAAAAATATGGGACAGGGAGGCACTGAAGCTTTCTTT. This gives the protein CASKNMGQGGTEAFF.